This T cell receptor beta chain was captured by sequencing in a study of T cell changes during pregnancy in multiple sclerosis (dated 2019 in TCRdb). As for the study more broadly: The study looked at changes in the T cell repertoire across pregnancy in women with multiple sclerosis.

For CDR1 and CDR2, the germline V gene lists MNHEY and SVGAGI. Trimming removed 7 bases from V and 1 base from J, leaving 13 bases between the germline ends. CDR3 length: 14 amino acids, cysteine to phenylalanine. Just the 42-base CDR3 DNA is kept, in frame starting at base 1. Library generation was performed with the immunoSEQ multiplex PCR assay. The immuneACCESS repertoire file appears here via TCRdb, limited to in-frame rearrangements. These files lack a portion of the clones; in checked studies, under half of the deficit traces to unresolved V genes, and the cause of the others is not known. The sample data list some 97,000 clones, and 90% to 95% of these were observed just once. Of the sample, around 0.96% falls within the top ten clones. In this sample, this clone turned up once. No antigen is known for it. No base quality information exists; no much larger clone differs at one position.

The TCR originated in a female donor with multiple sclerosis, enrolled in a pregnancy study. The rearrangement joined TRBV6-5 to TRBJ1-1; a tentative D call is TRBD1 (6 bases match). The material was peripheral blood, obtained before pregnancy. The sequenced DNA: TGTGCCAGCACGGGCGGGGGCTGGAACACTGAAGCTTTCTTT. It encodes CASTGGGWNTEAFF.